A single sample is the source of the 29 T cell receptor beta chains below, sequenced in a study of CD8 T cells in Susac syndrome. An input of roughly 0.5 to 1 ug of RNA was subjected to reverse transcription using random hexamers. TCRdb re-analysed the immunoSEQ multiplex PCR reads in MiXCR, keeping a single row per CDR3 protein. The top ten clones hold roughly 0.12% of a sample with 100,000 to 150,000 distinct CDR3 sequences, 90% to 95% of them seen once. The sample was CD4+ T cells from PBMCs. The receptors shown here come from a human donor in good health.

This chain connects TRBV7-2 to TRBJ2-1; perhaps TRBD2 as D (5 bases). The CDR3 has 12 amino acids. V was pared by 5 bases and J by 6 bases, with 8 bases between. Germline V gene lookup returns CDR1 SGHTA and CDR2 FQGNSA. For the CDR3, the DNA is TGTGCCAGCAGCCCGGGGTTCAATGAGCAGTTCTTC. It encodes CASSPGFNEQFF.

This chain links TRBV25-1 with TRBJ1-1; D unclear. Germline-derived CDR1 and CDR2 are MGHDK and SYGVNS. Trimming removed 1 base from V and 9 bases from J, with 12 bases in between. The CDR3 has 13 residues. The CDR3 coding sequence is TGTGCCAGCAGTGAATTAGGAAGTATTAAAGCTTTCTTT. Protein product: CASSELGSIKAFF.

V gene TRBV5-6 combines with J gene TRBJ2-5, with 9 bases that match TRBD2. J gave up 0 bases and V 3 bases, and 6 bases lay outside the gene matches. The CDR3 consists of 16 residues. The germline gives CDR1 SGHDT, CDR2 YYEEEE. The CDR3 nucleotides are TGTGCCAGCAGCTATCGACTAGCGGCTAACCAAGAGACCCAGTACTTC. It codes for CASSYRLAANQETQYF.

The chain couples TRBV10-3 to TRBJ1-1, with D tentatively TRBD1 (5 bases). Between the trimmed V and J ends, which lost 6 bases and 1 base, there was a span of 9 bases. Germline values: CDR1 ENHRY, CDR2 SYGVKD. The CDR3 contains 13 residues. CDR3 nucleotide sequence: TGTGCCATCAGCCAAACAGGGAACACTGAAGCTTTCTTT. Translated, it gives CAISQTGNTEAFF.

J is TRBJ1-5 and V is TRBV19; 7 positions match TRBD1. The CDR3 runs 13 residues. Germline V CDR1 and CDR2: LNHDA, SQIVND (reference sequence). V lost 7 bases and J lost 4; bases outside the gene matches: 4. CDR3 DNA sequence: TGTGCCAGTAATCACAGGGGAAATCAGCCCCAGCATTTT. This encodes CASNHRGNQPQHF.

The chain joins TRBV29-1 to TRBJ2-5; D call uncertain. V lost 6 bases, J lost 3 bases, and 14 bases lay in between. CDR1 is SQVTM and CDR2 is ANQGSEA in the germline V gene. The CDR3 consists of 13 residues. CDR3 sequence (DNA): TGCAGCGTGACCTCCTGGCCCGAAGAGACCCAGTACTTC. Protein sequence: CSVTSWPEETQYF.

The rearrangement links TRBV27 to TRBJ1-5; TRBD1 is a possible D gene (6 bases). V dropped 10 bases and J dropped 14 bases, with 18 bases sitting between them. Germline V CDR1 and CDR2: MNHEY, SMNVEV (reference sequence). This CDR3 region has 11 residues. CDR3 region: CAITRRTAEHF. The DNA of the CDR3 is TGTGCCATCACTCGACGGACAGCCGAGCATTTT.

In nucleotides, the CDR3 is TGTGCCAGCAGCCCAAAAGGATTGGGCACCAAGGGCACTGAAGCTTTCTTT. Translation: CASSPKGLGTKGTEAFF. The chain links TRBV11-2 to TRBJ1-1; unclear D gene. The ends were cut back, 5 bases at V and 4 bases at J, with 23 bases in the middle. The CDR3 is made up of 17 amino acids. Germline assignment: CDR1 SGHAT and CDR2 FQNNGV.

This sequence joins TRBV12-3 or TRBV12-4 and TRBJ1-2; perhaps TRBD1 as D (6 bases). Deletions cut 5 bases from V and 8 bases from J, with 15 bases between. CDR3 size: 13 residues. Here the CDR3 reads CASSPTGAGGYTF. In DNA, the CDR3 is TGTGCCAGCAGTCCCACGGGGGCAGGAGGCTACACCTTC.

This rearrangement joins TRBV7-2 to TRBJ2-7, with 10 bases fitting TRBD2. Germline CDR1 is SGHTA and CDR2 is FQGNSA. V dropped 5 bases and J dropped 2; count of bases not matched to a gene: 9. This CDR3 is 16 amino acids long. CDR3 amino acids: CASSPGIAGGTYEQYF. As DNA, the CDR3 is TGTGCCAGCAGCCCGGGCATAGCGGGAGGAACCTACGAGCAGTACTTC.

The V gene is TRBV9, the J gene TRBJ2-4, with D perhaps assigned TRBD1 or TRBD2 (5 bases each). Germline CDR1 SGDLS, CDR2 YYNGEE. The CDR3 spans 16 residues. V shed 7 bases and J shed 0 bases, with 17 bases lying between them. CDR3 sequence: CASPREPRLAKNIQYF. The CDR3 coding sequence is TGTGCCAGCCCCAGGGAGCCGCGACTAGCCAAAAACATTCAGTACTTC. Drawing the rest from reference TRBV9 and TRBJ2-4, the complete variable domain is DSGVTQTPKHLITATGQRVTLRCSPRSGDLSVYWYQQSLDQGLQFLIQYYNGEERAKGNILERFSAQQFPDLHSELNLSSLELGDSALYFCASPREPRLAKNIQYFGAGTRLSVL.

There are a few counts of this clonotype. V and J are TRBV2 and TRBJ1-1; no clear D. This CDR3 comprises 13 residues. Trimming shortened V by 5 bases and J by 2 bases, and 9 bases separated the two germline ends. CDR1 SNHLY and CDR2 FYNNEI come from the germline V gene. This chain's CDR3 is CASSPGPNTEAFF. CDR3 DNA: TGTGCCAGCAGTCCCGGTCCAAACACTGAAGCTTTCTTT. The variable domain in full, with the rest retrieved from reference TRBV2 and TRBJ1-1, is EPEVTQTPSHQVTQMGQEVILRCVPISNHLYFYWYRQILGQKVEFLVSFYNNEISEKSEIFDDQFSVERPDGSNFTLKIRSTKLEDSAMYFCASSPGPNTEAFFGQGTRLTVV.

This chain connects TRBV9 to TRBJ2-5, with no clear D. Germline V gene lookup returns CDR1 SGDLS and CDR2 YYNGEE. Trimming removed 0 bases from V and 5 bases from J, with 14 bases in between. The CDR3 loop spans 15 amino acids. The CDR3 sequence is CASSVDRLPGETQYF. CDR3 bases: TGTGCCAGCAGCGTAGACCGCCTACCCGGGGAGACCCAGTACTTC.

This rearrangement joins TRBV28 to TRBJ2-7, with unresolved D. The length of the CDR3 is 12 residues. The V and J ends lost 4 bases and 3 bases respectively, with 7 bases between them. Per the germline V gene, CDR1 is MDHEN and CDR2 is SYDVKM. As DNA, the CDR3 is TGTGCCAGCAGTTCCGGTATCTACGAGCAGTACTTC. It specifies CASSSGIYEQYF.

V and J are TRBV4-1 and TRBJ2-1; 9 positions match TRBD2. V was pared by 4 bases and J by 3 bases, with 10 bases of the junction left unmatched. This CDR3 is 17 amino acids long. CDR1 is MGHRA, CDR2 YSYEKL, per germline. This CDR3 reads CASSPRGASGIYNEQFF. The CDR3 region has the DNA TGCGCCAGCAGCCCACGGGGGGCTAGCGGGATCTACAATGAGCAGTTCTTC.

The chain combines TRBV27 with TRBJ1-1; D is unclear. The germline gives CDR1 MNHEY, CDR2 SMNVEV (reference sequence). The CDR3 totals 14 residues. Trimming shortened V by 7 bases and J by 0 bases, and 12 bases separated the two germline ends. DNA for the CDR3: TGTGCCAGCAAGCCATTCCCCTTGAACACTGAAGCTTTCTTT. It yields the protein CASKPFPLNTEAFF.

This clonotype was observed a handful of times. V gene TRBV7-2 combines with J gene TRBJ2-5; D is undetermined. CDR1 is SGHTA and CDR2 is FQGNSA in the germline V gene. CDR3 length equals 14 residues. V was pared by 1 base and J by 4 bases, with 10 bases between. CDR3 nucleotide sequence: TGTGCCAGCAGCTTAGTGACCTCCCCAGAGACCCAGTACTTC. It encodes CASSLVTSPETQYF.

The chain carries TRBV6-6 and TRBJ2-5; TRBD2 might be the D (6 bases). Germline V gives CDR1 MNHNY, CDR2 SVGAGI (reference sequence). V shed 6 bases and J shed 1 base, with 12 bases lying between them. The CDR3 is 14 residues long. The CDR3 DNA follows: TGTGCCAGCAGCCCCGGGGACTTCCAAGAGACCCAGTACTTC. Amino acids: CASSPGDFQETQYF.

The chain combines TRBV19 with TRBJ1-5, with TRBD1 matching 7 bases. CDR1 and CDR2 (germline): LNHDA, SQIVND (reference sequence). Losses at the gene ends were 1 base for V and 0 bases for J; bases not matched to a gene: 6. The CDR3 has 17 amino acids. CDR3 in amino acids: CASSIAGQLTSNQPQHF. For the CDR3, the DNA is TGTGCCAGTAGTATAGCGGGACAGCTCACTAGCAATCAGCCCCAGCATTTT.

The chain joins TRBV28 to TRBJ1-1; 7 bases agree with TRBD1. The CDR3 spans 14 residues. Trimming took 2 bases from V and 5 from J; bases not matched to a gene: 5. Germline CDR1 is MDHEN and CDR2 is SYDVKM. CDR3 in amino acids: CASSLRTGQTEAFF. The CDR3 bases are TGTGCCAGCAGTTTACGGACGGGACAGACTGAAGCTTTCTTT.

This chain connects TRBV27 to TRBJ2-7; tentatively, D is TRBD2 (6 bases). Germline CDR1 MNHEY, CDR2 SMNVEV (reference sequence). The CDR3 runs 14 residues. The V end lost 2 bases, the J end lost 4 bases, and 12 bases lay between the germline ends. In nucleotides, the CDR3 is TGTGCCAGCAGTTTAGCGGGAAAGCCTTACGAGCAGTACTTC. Residues: CASSLAGKPYEQYF.

The V call is TRBV3-1, the J call TRBJ2-7; TRBD2 agrees at 9 bases. Germline-derived CDR1 and CDR2 are LGHDT and YNNKEL (reference sequence). The length of the CDR3 is 15 residues. V lost 1 base, J lost 2 bases, and 3 bases stayed unmatched. The DNA of the CDR3 is TGTGCCAGCAGCCAAGGGGCTAGCGGGGCCTACGAGCAGTACTTC. Amino acids: CASSQGASGAYEQYF.

The V gene is TRBV19, the J gene TRBJ2-3, with 7 bases identical to TRBD2. Trimming took 1 base from V and 0 from J; bases not matched to a gene: 4. Germline CDR1 and CDR2: LNHDA and SQIVND (reference sequence). The CDR3 length is 16 residues. CDR3 sequence (DNA): TGTGCCAGTAGTATAGCTAGCGGATCGAGCACAGATACGCAGTATTTT. It is translated as CASSIASGSSTDTQYF.

The V and J genes are TRBV5-1 and TRBJ2-7; D is uncertain. The germline gives CDR1 SGHRS, CDR2 YFSETQ. This CDR3 comprises 12 residues. Trimming pared 2 bases from V and 2 bases from J, leaving 5 bases between. The CDR3 nucleotides are TGCGCCAGCAGCTTCAATACCTACGAGCAGTACTTC. This encodes CASSFNTYEQYF.

V and J are TRBV29-1 and TRBJ2-5; D unresolved. The germline V gene has CDR1 SQVTM and CDR2 ANQGSEA. Between the trimmed V and J ends, which lost 1 base and 2 bases, there was a span of 11 bases. The CDR3 is 14 residues long. CDR3 protein: CSVEGFSRQETQYF. As DNA, the CDR3 is TGCAGCGTTGAAGGGTTCAGTAGACAAGAGACCCAGTACTTC.

V gene TRBV20-1 combines with J gene TRBJ2-5; 13 nucleotides agree with TRBD2. This CDR3 comprises 15 residues. V gave up 2 bases and J gave up 1 base; unmatched junction bases: 1. Germline V gene lookup returns CDR1 DFQATT and CDR2 SNEGSKA (reference sequence). The CDR3 DNA reads as TGCAGTGCTAGAACTAGCGGGAGGGCCCAAGAGACCCAGTACTTC. The encoded protein is CSARTSGRAQETQYF.

This chain connects TRBV15 to TRBJ2-5; D is possibly TRBD1 or TRBD2 (6 bases each). CDR1 and CDR2 (germline): LNHNV, YYDKDF (reference sequence). V lost 3 bases to trimming and J lost 2 bases, with 16 bases between them. The CDR3 has 16 amino acids. This CDR3 reads CATSRTSLTGQETQYF. The CDR3 nucleotides are TGTGCCACCAGCAGGACTAGTTTGACAGGACAAGAGACCCAGTACTTC.

The CDR3 spells CASSLGTANEKLFF. The CDR3 DNA is TGTGCCAGTAGTCTCGGGACAGCTAATGAAAAACTGTTTTTT. V is TRBV19 and J is TRBJ1-4; 7 nucleotides match TRBD1. CDR1 and CDR2 from the germline V gene are LNHDA and SQIVND (reference sequence). This CDR3 region has 14 residues. The V gene end was trimmed by 5 bases and the J gene end by 3 bases; junction bases not matched to a gene: 3.

This rearrangement joins TRBV3-1 to TRBJ1-1; D gene ambiguous. Between the trimmed V and J ends, which lost 2 bases and 12 bases, there was a span of 10 bases. Germline values: CDR1 LGHDT, CDR2 YNNKEL (reference sequence). CDR3 length equals 11 residues. In nucleotides, the CDR3 is TGTGCCAGCAGCCAAAATCAAGGGACTTTCTTT. Residues: CASSQNQGTFF.